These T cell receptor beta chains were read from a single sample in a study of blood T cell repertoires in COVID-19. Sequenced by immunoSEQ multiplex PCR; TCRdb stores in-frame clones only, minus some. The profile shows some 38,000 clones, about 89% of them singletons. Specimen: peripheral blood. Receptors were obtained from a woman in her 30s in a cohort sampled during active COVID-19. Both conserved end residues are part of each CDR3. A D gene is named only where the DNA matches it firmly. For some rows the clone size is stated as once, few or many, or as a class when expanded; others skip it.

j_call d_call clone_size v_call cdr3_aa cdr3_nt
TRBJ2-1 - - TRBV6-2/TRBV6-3 CASSQRLVGQFF TGTGCCAGCAGTCAACGACTAGTGGGGCAGTTCTTC
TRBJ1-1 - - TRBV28 CASTELTGDTEAFF TGTGCCAGTACTGAATTGACAGGAGACACTGAAGCTTTCTTT
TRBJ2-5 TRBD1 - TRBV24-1 CATSANRGEGRQETQYF TGTGCCACCAGTGCTAACAGGGGTGAGGGGCGGCAAGAGACCCAGTACTTC
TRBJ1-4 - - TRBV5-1 CASSLAGGLGEKLFF TGCGCCAGCAGCTTGGCCGGGGGGCTAGGAGAAAAACTGTTTTTT
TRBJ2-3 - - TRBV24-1 CATSGLPLTDTQYF TGTGCCACCTCTGGACTACCGCTCACAGATACGCAGTATTTT
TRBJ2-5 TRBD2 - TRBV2 CASSTMGSGRETQYF TGTGCCAGCAGTACTATGGGTAGCGGGAGGGAGACCCAGTACTTC
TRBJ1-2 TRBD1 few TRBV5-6 CASSPGTGGDYGYTF TGTGCCAGCAGCCCGGGGACAGGGGGCGACTATGGCTACACCTTC
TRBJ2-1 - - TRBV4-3 CASSQAPLQGNEQFF TGCGCCAGCAGCCAAGCCCCTCTACAGGGCAATGAGCAGTTCTTC
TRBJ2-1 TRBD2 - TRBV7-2 CASSNLGTSGSSAYNEQFF TGTGCCAGCAGCAACCTCGGGACTAGCGGGAGTAGTGCCTACAATGAGCAGTTCTTC
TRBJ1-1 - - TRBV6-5 CASSYGAGWRTEAFF TGTGCCAGCAGTTACGGGGCGGGGTGGCGCACTGAAGCTTTCTTT
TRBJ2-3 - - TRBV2 CASSEGLLPDTQYF TGTGCCAGCAGTGAGGGGCTCCTACCAGATACGCAGTATTTT
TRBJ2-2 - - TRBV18 CASSPDTAGELFF TGTGCCAGCTCACCCGACACCGCCGGGGAGCTGTTTTTT
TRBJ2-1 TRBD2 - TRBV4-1 CASSQEGCLAGRSSYNEQFF TGCGCCAGCAGCCAAGAGGGTTGCCTAGCGGGACGCAGCTCCTACAATGAGCAGTTCTTC
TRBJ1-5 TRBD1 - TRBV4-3 CASSQDWSGQGLTSNQPQHF TGCGCCAGCAGCCAAGATTGGTCAGGACAGGGGTTGACGAGCAATCAGCCCCAGCATTTT
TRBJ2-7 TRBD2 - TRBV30 CAWSAASGSYEQYF TGTGCCTGGAGTGCCGCTAGCGGGAGCTACGAGCAGTACTTC
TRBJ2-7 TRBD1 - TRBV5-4 CASSFRTGAQSEQYF TGTGCCAGCAGCTTCCGGACAGGGGCGCAATCCGAGCAGTACTTC